These 3 T cell receptor beta chains were all obtained from the same sample, sequenced in a study of vaccination and CD4 T cells after COVID-19. These receptors have no known antigen. The assay that was used to sequence DNA from cultured CD4+ T cells was the Oncomine TCR Beta short-read assay. Via MiXCR, TCRdb re-called the PCR reads, giving one row per CDR3 protein. The sample consists of more than 13,000 distinct CDR3 sequences, approximately 55% of them appearing once. The treatment is: approximately 9-day PBMC culture with coronavirus spike peptide pools or control peptides (ViraFEST assay). The starting material was CD4+ T cells from blood, cultured in vitro, obtained before SARS-CoV-2 vaccination. The source of these receptors is a human donor who had recovered from COVID-19.

The rearrangement links TRBV29-1 to TRBJ1-1; the D is unclear. The germline CDR1 and CDR2 sequences are SQVTM and ANQGSEA. Trimming stripped 2 bases from V and 0 bases from J, with 7 bases between. The CDR3 loop spans 13 amino acids. The CDR3 here is CSVERRLNTEAFF. The CDR3 nucleotides are TGCAGCGTTGAACGCCGGTTGAACACTGAAGCTTTCTTT.

This rearrangement joins TRBV20-1 to TRBJ2-3; D gene unclear. The CDR3 is made up of 13 amino acids. V was shortened by 2 bases and J by 4 bases, with 10 bases between the two germline ends. Germline values: CDR1 DFQATT, CDR2 SNEGSKA (reference sequence). CDR3 nucleotide sequence: TGCAGTGCTAGACGCCGTAGCCCAGATACGCAGTATTTT. The encoded protein is CSARRRSPDTQYF.

J is TRBJ2-7 and V is TRBV6-2 or TRBV6-3; 7 nucleotides match TRBD1. CDR1 and CDR2 from the germline V gene are MNHEY and SVGEGT. This CDR3 contains 13 residues. Germline trimming cut 2 bases from V and 3 bases from J; bases unmatched to any gene: 1. The CDR3 DNA sequence: TGTGCCAGCAGTTACCAGGGGGACTACGAGCAGTACTTC. This codes for CASSYQGDYEQYF.